This T cell receptor (beta chain) comes out of a study of siplizumab effects on memory and regulatory T cells. TCR templates numbering approximately 94,000 were assayed per sample. Assay used: immunoSEQ multiplex PCR; TCRdb lists only in-frame clones, some missing. The data show about 120,000 clones, less than 95% seen once. V lost 1 base to trimming and J lost 5 bases, with 14 bases between them. Looked up from germline, CDR1 is SGHTA and CDR2 is FQGNSA. This CDR3 has 15 amino acids. Sequences were obtained from non-Treg CD4+ T cells sorted from blood. The chain recombines TRBV7-2 with TRBJ2-5; either TRBD1 or TRBD2 may fit D (5 bases each). This clonotype was obtained from a human donor in good health. The CDR3 spells CASSLVWDPRETQYF. The CDR3 coding sequence is TGTGCCAGCAGCTTAGTATGGGACCCAAGGGAGACCCAGTACTTC.